The T cell receptor (beta chain) under discussion was sequenced for a study of CD8 T cells in Susac syndrome. Findings and caveats of the study: Regarding the TCR sequencing and HLA analysis, the study admitted that a relatively small number of individuals were involved.

About this clonotype: The antigen is not known.

Sequencing of TCR beta drew on CD8+ and CD4+ T cells from blood. TEMRA cells were enriched by FACS, and CD4+ and CD8+ T cells were negatively isolated. Random hexamers were used to reverse transcribe the RNA input (roughly 0.5 to 1 ug). Amplification of the TCR beta CDR3 was carried out by immunoSEQ multiplex PCR, which spanned a total of 54 Vbeta and 13 Jbeta segments. TCRdb used MiXCR to reprocess the immunoSEQ multiplex PCR reads, holding one entry per CDR3 protein. The table shows roughly 120,000 distinct CDR3 sequences, with around 94% occurring only once. This receptor was obtained from a human donor in good health. Source material: CD4+ T cells from PBMCs.

This CDR3 is CASSLAGPQPQHF. CDR3 DNA sequence: TGCGCCAGCAGCTTGGCAGGGCCTCAGCCCCAGCATTTT. This chain uses TRBV5-1 with TRBJ1-5; tentatively, D is TRBD1 (5 bases). The CDR3 totals 13 residues. With 0 bases removed from V and 6 bases from J, the gap between germline ends came to 7 bases. Germline assignment: CDR1 SGHRS and CDR2 YFSETQ.